This T cell receptor (beta chain) derives from a study of cytomegalovirus exposure and HLA in healthy donors. With 60 Vbeta and 13 Jbeta primers, the PCR was carried out. Data came from immunoSEQ multiplex PCR; TCRdb stores just in-frame clones and leaves some out. The sample shows under 200,000 clones, around 80% of them seen only once. For this clone: The antigen remains undetermined.

Germline V lookup: CDR1 SEHNR, CDR2 FQNEAQ (reference sequence). This CDR3 spans 15 amino acids. V shed 5 bases and J 0 bases; nucleotides not matched to a gene: 6. Notes on the study in general: Later, TCR association rates were found to vary by HLA locus, highest for DRB1 and lowest for HLA-C.

This TCR was recovered from a male donor in good health and CMV-seronegative. The material sequenced was PBMCs. The gene calls are TRBV7-9 and TRBJ2-7; 8 nucleotides agree with TRBD1. The CDR3 sequence: CASSPRQGSSYEQYF. In DNA form, the CDR3 reads TGTGCCAGCAGCCCAAGACAGGGGAGCTCCTACGAGCAGTACTTC.